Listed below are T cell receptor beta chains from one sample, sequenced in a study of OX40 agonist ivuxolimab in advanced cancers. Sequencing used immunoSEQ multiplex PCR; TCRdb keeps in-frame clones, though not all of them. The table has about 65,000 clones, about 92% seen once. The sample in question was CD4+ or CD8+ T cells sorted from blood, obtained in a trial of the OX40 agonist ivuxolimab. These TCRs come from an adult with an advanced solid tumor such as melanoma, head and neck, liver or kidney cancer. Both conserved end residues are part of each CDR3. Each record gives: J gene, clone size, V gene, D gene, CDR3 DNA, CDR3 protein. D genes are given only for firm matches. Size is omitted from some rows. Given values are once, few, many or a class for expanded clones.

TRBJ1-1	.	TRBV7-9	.	TGTGCCAGCAGCTTAGGAGGCTTCCGAGGAAACACTGAAGCTTTCTTT	CASSLGGFRGNTEAFF
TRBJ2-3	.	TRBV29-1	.	TGCAGCGTTGGGGGGACCCGTGGGGGAGATACGCAGTATTTT	CSVGGTRGGDTQYF
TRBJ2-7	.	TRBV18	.	TGTGCCAGCTCACCACATCCTGAGACCTACGAGCAGTACTTC	CASSPHPETYEQYF
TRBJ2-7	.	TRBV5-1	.	TGCGCCAGCAGCTTGGTATCGGGGCCTAACTACGAGCAGTACTTC	CASSLVSGPNYEQYF
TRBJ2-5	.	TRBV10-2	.	TGCGCCAGCAGGTTCGAGAAGGGGACCCAGTACTTC	CASRFEKGTQYF
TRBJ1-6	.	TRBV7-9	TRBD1	TGTGCCAGCAGCCGGGGACAGGGGAGAGTTGATAATTCACCCCTCCACTTT	CASSRGQGRVDNSPLHF
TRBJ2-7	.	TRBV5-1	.	TGCGCCAGCAGCGCTTCACAGGGTCGTAACGAGCAGTACTTC	CASSASQGRNEQYF
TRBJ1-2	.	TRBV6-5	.	TGTGCCAGCAGTTACTCGACAGCCCCTGGCATAATGGGCTACACCTTC	CASSYSTAPGIMGYTF
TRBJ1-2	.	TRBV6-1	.	TGTGCCAGCAGTGAAACCAGGGTTGATGGCTACACCTTC	CASSETRVDGYTF
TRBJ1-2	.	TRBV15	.	TGTGCCACCAGCAGAGATGGTTATGGCTACACCTTC	CATSRDGYGYTF
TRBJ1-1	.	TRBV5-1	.	TGCGCCAGCAGCTTGTTCACCGGGACTGGTGAAGCTTTCTTT	CASSLFTGTGEAFF
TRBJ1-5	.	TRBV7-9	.	TGTGCCAGCAGCTCTTTTAGCGGTCAGCCCCAGCATTTT	CASSSFSGQPQHF
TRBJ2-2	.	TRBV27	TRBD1	TGTGCCAGTAATATAGACAGGGGGCTCACCGGGGAGCTGTTTTTT	CASNIDRGLTGELFF
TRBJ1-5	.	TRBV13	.	TGTGCCAGCAGCGAGCGGGGGATCAATCAGCCCCAGCATTTT	CASSERGINQPQHF
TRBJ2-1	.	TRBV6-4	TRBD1	TGTGCCAGCAGTAAGGGGGCTGAGCAGTTCTTC	CASSKGAEQFF
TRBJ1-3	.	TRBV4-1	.	TGCGCCAGCAGCCAAGAAGCGGGGGGCTCTGGAAACACCATATATTTT	CASSQEAGGSGNTIYF
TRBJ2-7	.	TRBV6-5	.	TGTGCCAGCAAAGACAGAGGAGACTCCTACGAGCAGTACTTC	CASKDRGDSYEQYF
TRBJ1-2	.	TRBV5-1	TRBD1	TGCGCCAGCAGCTTAACCCGGGACAGCTCCTATGGCTACACCTTC	CASSLTRDSSYGYTF
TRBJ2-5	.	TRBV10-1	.	TGCGCCCTCCAGGGGCCCTGGAGACCCCAGTACTTC	CALQGPWRPQYF
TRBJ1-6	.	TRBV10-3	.	TGTGCCATCAGTGAGGGGCAGCGAAATTCACCCCTCCACTTT	CAISEGQRNSPLHF
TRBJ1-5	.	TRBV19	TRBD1	TGTGCCAGTAGTTCAAAAAACAGGGGGAACAATCAGCCCCAGCATTTT	CASSSKNRGNNQPQHF
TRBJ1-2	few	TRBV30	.	TGTGCCTGGAGTCCTCTACGGGGCTACACCTTC	CAWSPLRGYTF
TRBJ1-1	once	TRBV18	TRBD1	TGTGCCAGCTCACCACCTCAGGGGGCGAGCACTGAAGCTTTCTTT	CASSPPQGASTEAFF
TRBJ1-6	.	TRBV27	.	TGTGCCAGCAGGATACAGGGTGACTATAATTCACCCCTCCACTTT	CASRIQGDYNSPLHF
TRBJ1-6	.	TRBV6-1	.	TGTGCCAGCAGTGAAGTGCGGGGGCCGAGGAGGAATTCACCCCTCCACTTT	CASSEVRGPRRNSPLHF
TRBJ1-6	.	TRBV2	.	TGTGCCAGCAGTGAAGAGACGTACAAGAATTCACCCCTCCACTTT	CASSEETYKNSPLHF
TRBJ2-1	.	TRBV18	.	TGTGCCAGCTCACCTTTAAGGGGCCCCAACAATGAGCAGTTCTTC	CASSPLRGPNNEQFF
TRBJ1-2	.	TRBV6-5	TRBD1	TGTGCCAGCAGGACTAGGACAGGGGGCGGCTACACCTTC	CASRTRTGGGYTF
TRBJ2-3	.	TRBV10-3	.	TGTGCCATCAGTGAGTCAGGGGGGCGCACAGATACGCAGTATTTT	CAISESGGRTDTQYF
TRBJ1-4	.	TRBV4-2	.	TGTGCCAGCAGCCAAGCGGCAGCGGGGGAAAAACTGTTTTTT	CASSQAAAGEKLFF
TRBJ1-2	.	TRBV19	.	TGTGCCAGTAGCGACCTACCTTATGGCTACACCTTC	CASSDLPYGYTF
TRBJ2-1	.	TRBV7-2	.	TGTGCCAGCAGCTTAGAGGGGGGGCGGTACAATGAGCAGTTCTTC	CASSLEGGRYNEQFF
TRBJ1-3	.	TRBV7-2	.	TGTGCCAGCAGCTTTCCTACTGTCGGCACCATATATTTT	CASSFPTVGTIYF
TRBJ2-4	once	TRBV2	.	TGTGCCAGCAGTGAATGGAGGGATCAAGGCAAAAACATTCAGTACTTC	CASSEWRDQGKNIQYF
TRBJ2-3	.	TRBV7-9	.	TGTGCCAGCAGCTTAGCGGGCAGCTACAAGGGGGATACGCAGTATTTT	CASSLAGSYKGDTQYF
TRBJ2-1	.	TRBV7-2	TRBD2	TGTGCCAGCGGTGGTGGGGGGGATGAGCAGTTCTTC	CASGGGGDEQFF
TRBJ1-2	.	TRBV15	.	TGTGCCACCAGCAGGGACGGAAACTATGGCTACACCTTC	CATSRDGNYGYTF
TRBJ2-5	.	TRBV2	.	TGTGCCAGCAGGCCGGGACGGCGACAAGAGACCCAGTACTTC	CASRPGRRQETQYF
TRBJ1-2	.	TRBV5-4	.	TGTGCCAGCAGCTTGGTGGGCACAGACATCTATGGCTACACCTTC	CASSLVGTDIYGYTF
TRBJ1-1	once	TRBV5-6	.	TGTGCCAGCAGCTTAAAAGGGCTAACGACCAACACTGAAGCTTTCTTT	CASSLKGLTTNTEAFF
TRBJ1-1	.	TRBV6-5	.	TGTGCCAGCAGTTACGGGGGAGCACCTGAAGCTTTCTTT	CASSYGGAPEAFF
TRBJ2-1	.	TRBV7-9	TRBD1	TGTGCCAGCAGCCACTACCGGGACAGGGGATTGTTTGAGCAGTTCTTC	CASSHYRDRGLFEQFF
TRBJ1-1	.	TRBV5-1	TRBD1	TGCGCCAGCAGCGGGGGACAGATGAACACTGAAGCTTTCTTT	CASSGGQMNTEAFF
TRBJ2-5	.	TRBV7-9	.	TGTGCCAGCAGCTTAAACAACATCAGGGTGGAGACCCAGTACTTC	CASSLNNIRVETQYF
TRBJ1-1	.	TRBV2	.	TGTGCCAGCAGTGAAGCGCTTGTTTCAGCTGGAGCTTTCTTT	CASSEALVSAGAFF
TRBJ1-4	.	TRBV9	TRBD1	TGTGCCAGCAGCGCCCGCAGGACAGGGGGTAATGAAAAACTGTTTTTT	CASSARRTGGNEKLFF
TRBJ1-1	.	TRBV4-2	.	TGTGCCAGCAGCCAAGATGCCGGGGGGGGCACTGAAGCTTTCTTT	CASSQDAGGGTEAFF
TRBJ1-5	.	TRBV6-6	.	TGTGCCAGCAGTCCTTGGACATGGAGCAATCAGCCCCAGCATTTT	CASSPWTWSNQPQHF
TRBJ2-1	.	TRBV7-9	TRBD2	TGTGCCAGCAGCCGGGAAACACTAGCGGGCTTTGAGCAGTTCTTC	CASSRETLAGFEQFF